This T cell receptor (beta chain) was documented in a study of T cells in Graves' hyperthyroidism and ophthalmopathy. Notes on the study in general: For ophthalmopathy, model prediction preceded onset by a median about six months.

Regions amplified from RNA transcripts were the TCR beta CDR3 regions. The primer set for the first-round RT-PCR of the TCR CDR3 was HTBI. TCRdb ran MiXCR on the multiplex PCR reads and lists one entry per CDR3 protein. The table includes fewer than 400,000 distinct CDR3 sequences, around 25% detected once. Remarks on this clonotype: Its antigen is still unknown.

The CDR3 totals 13 residues. Germline CDR1 is DFQATT and CDR2 is SNEGSKA (reference sequence). The V gene end was trimmed by 8 bases and the J gene end by 1 base; junction bases not matched to a gene: 7. Sequencing used blood. This chain uses TRBV20-1 with TRBJ1-1; TRBD1 matches at 7 bases. The receptor was isolated from a man over 45 with Graves' hyperthyroidism. CDR3 in DNA: TGCAGTCCCCTGACAGGGCCGAACACTGAAGCTTTCTTT. Residues: CSPLTGPNTEAFF.